This TCR beta chain was identified in a study of Ad26.COV2.S vaccination and SARS-CoV-2 variants. Libraries were prepared by immunoSEQ multiplex PCR; TCRdb keeps only in-frame clonotypes and omits some of them. The profile shows 400,000 to 500,000 clones, 80% to 90% of them singletons. Germline CDR1 and CDR2: SGHDT and YYEEEE. V was shortened by 4 bases and J by 0 bases, with 7 bases between the two germline ends. The CDR3 contains 13 residues. The treatment is: about 20 received Ad26.COV2.S at low or high dose, single or two shots; about five received placebo; per-sample allocation not given. Following the first vaccine or placebo injection, samples were taken on day 63. The administered vaccine (an Ad26 vector) expressed Wuhan-strain SARS-CoV-2 spike.

The clonotype was recovered from a person between 18 and 59 years old who received the Ad26.COV2.S COVID-19 vaccine or a placebo. This specimen was peripheral blood, taken in a trial of Ad26.COV2.S vaccine versus placebo. This chain links TRBV5-6 with TRBJ1-2; no definite D call. As DNA, the CDR3 is TGTGCCAGCAGCGTGAAGTCTAACTATGGCTACACCTTC. Translating it yields CASSVKSNYGYTF.